This entry lists 26 T cell receptor beta chains sequenced from one sample in a study of chemoradiotherapy in HPV16-positive cancers. Measured with immunoSEQ multiplex PCR; TCRdb has only the in-frame clones, and not every one. Of 53,000 or so clones in the sample, roughly 90% were seen once. Sample: blood, taken from a patient who underwent chemoradiotherapy. The source of these receptors is a human donor with HPV-associated anogenital cancer.

The chain's CDR3 is CASSFQDRPPHYNEQFF. CDR3 in DNA: TGTGCCAGCAGCTTCCAAGACAGGCCCCCCCATTACAATGAGCAGTTCTTC. This chain links TRBV7-2 with TRBJ2-1; tentative D call: TRBD1 (6 bases). Germline CDR1 is SGHTA and CDR2 is FQGNSA. V was trimmed by 3 bases and J by 4 bases, leaving 19 bases between them. This CDR3 spans 17 amino acids.

The DNA for the CDR3 is TGTGCCAGCAGTTTCCCCGGACAGGGGATTAATTCACCCCTCCACTTT. Protein product: CASSFPGQGINSPLHF. This chain connects TRBV6-6 to TRBJ1-6, with TRBD1 identical over 9 bases. V trimming: 4 bases; J trimming: 6 bases; junction bases outside the gene matches: 7. Germline V gene lookup returns CDR1 MNHNY and CDR2 SVGAGI (reference sequence). This CDR3 spans 16 amino acids.

The chain carries TRBV19 and TRBJ1-1; D is ambiguous. Per the germline V gene, CDR1 is LNHDA and CDR2 is SQIVND (reference sequence). The CDR3 runs to 14 residues. Between the trimmed V and J ends, which lost 0 bases and 1 base, there was a span of 6 bases. The CDR3 protein is CASSIDRGNTEAFF. The DNA of the CDR3 is TGTGCCAGTAGTATAGATCGGGGGAACACTGAAGCTTTCTTT.

The chain uses TRBV5-1 and TRBJ2-1; 9 bases are shared with TRBD1. The CDR3 is made up of 15 amino acids. Germline V gene data show CDR1 as SGHRS and CDR2 as YFSETQ. V trimming: 4 bases; J trimming: 8 bases; junction bases outside the gene matches: 10. The CDR3 DNA is TGCGCCAGCAGCCCCCGACAGGGGGTCTCTCATGAGCAGTTCTTC. This codes for CASSPRQGVSHEQFF.

The rearrangement uses TRBV4-1 and TRBJ2-5, with D unclear. V was trimmed by 0 bases and J by 4 bases, leaving 9 bases between them. Germline CDR1 is MGHRA and CDR2 is YSYEKL. CDR3 length equals 14 residues. The CDR3 region is CASSQDPQLETQYF. CDR3 sequence (DNA): TGCGCCAGCAGCCAAGATCCTCAGCTAGAGACCCAGTACTTC.

This chain joins TRBV4-3 and TRBJ2-7; 11 bases fit TRBD1. V gave up 4 bases and J gave up 3 bases; unmatched junction bases: 5. CDR3 length: 15 amino acids. Germline values: CDR1 LGHNA, CDR2 YSLEER. The CDR3 region has the DNA TGCGCCAGCAGCCGGACCGGGACAGGGGGCTACGAGCAGTACTTC. The encoded protein is CASSRTGTGGYEQYF.

The rearrangement uses TRBV6-1 and TRBJ1-2; D is ambiguous. V dropped 3 bases and J dropped 8 bases, with 7 bases sitting between them. The V gene's germline CDR1 is MNHNS and CDR2 SASEGT. The CDR3 is made up of 11 amino acids. The CDR3 sequence is CASSEGRGYTF. CDR3 DNA sequence: TGTGCCAGCAGTGAGGGTAGGGGCTACACCTTC.

The genes are TRBV7-2 and TRBJ1-1; D gene uncertain. The CDR3 totals 15 residues. Between the trimmed V and J ends, which lost 7 bases and 3 bases, there was a span of 18 bases. CDR1 is SGHTA, CDR2 FQGNSA, per germline. The CDR3 is CASTSVVPSDTEAFF. In DNA, the CDR3 is TGTGCCAGCACCTCGGTCGTCCCCTCGGACACTGAAGCTTTCTTT.

The chain carries TRBV19 and TRBJ2-4; D ambiguous. Trimming stripped 0 bases from V and 9 bases from J, with 12 bases between. Germline V gene lookup returns CDR1 LNHDA and CDR2 SQIVND (reference sequence). CDR3 length: 14 residues. The DNA for the CDR3 is TGTGCCAGTAGTATAGAAGCCTCCGGGTCCATTCAGTACTTC. Residues: CASSIEASGSIQYF.

The rearrangement uses TRBV18 and TRBJ2-5; D is unclear. The CDR3 has 12 residues. V was shortened by 1 base and J by 5 bases, with 5 bases between the two germline ends. In germline, CDR1 is KGHSH, CDR2 LQKENI. The CDR3 bases are TGTGCCAGCTCACCACGTAGGGAGACCCAGTACTTC. It encodes CASSPRRETQYF.

The CDR3 nucleotides read TGTGCCAGCAGCTCCGGAGGTATAGGGGGGGGCTACGAGCAGTACTTC. Protein: CASSSGGIGGGYEQYF. This sequence joins TRBV7-8 and TRBJ2-7, with D possibly TRBD2 on 7 matching bases. The ends were cut back, 4 bases at V and 3 bases at J, with 19 bases in the middle. Germline V gene data show CDR1 as SGHVS and CDR2 as FQNEAQ. The CDR3 is made up of 16 amino acids.

The V and J genes are TRBV19 and TRBJ2-1; 9 bases are shared with TRBD2. Trimming took 8 bases from V and 2 from J; bases not matched to a gene: 7. The germline gives CDR1 LNHDA, CDR2 SQIVND (reference sequence). This CDR3 has 15 amino acids. CDR3 residues: CASRSGRLPYNEQFF. The DNA for the CDR3 is TGTGCCAGTCGAAGCGGGAGGTTACCCTACAATGAGCAGTTCTTC.

The chain uses TRBV6-5 and TRBJ2-7; D is possibly TRBD1 (6 bases). The CDR3 totals 15 residues. The V end was cut by 5 bases, the J end by 5 bases, with 19 bases between. Germline V gene sequence: CDR1 MNHEY, CDR2 SVGAGI. The CDR3 loop reads CASSNTRGRLDEQYF. The CDR3 DNA is TGTGCCAGCAGTAATACCAGGGGACGGTTAGACGAGCAGTACTTC.

The genes are TRBV27 and TRBJ2-7, with D unclear. The CDR3 covers 14 residues. Germline CDR1 reads MNHEY; CDR2 reads SMNVEV (reference sequence). Trimming pared 3 bases from V and 2 bases from J, leaving 11 bases between. The CDR3 reads CASSFLGRAYEQYF. DNA for the CDR3: TGTGCCAGCAGTTTCTTGGGCCGGGCCTACGAGCAGTACTTC.

The gene calls are TRBV10-3 and TRBJ2-1, with D possibly matching TRBD1 (5 bases). The ends were cut back, 8 bases at V and 9 bases at J, with 23 bases in the middle. CDR1 is ENHRY and CDR2 is SYGVKD in the germline V gene. CDR3 size: 15 residues. DNA of the CDR3: TGTGCCATCGGACGGGCGGACGAACAAAGGGGTGAGCAGTTCTTC. This gives the protein CAIGRADEQRGEQFF.

There are a few counts of this clone. The chain uses TRBV6-1 and TRBJ1-6; tentatively, D is TRBD1 (5 bases). Looked up from germline, CDR1 is MNHNS and CDR2 is SASEGT. V was cut by 0 bases and J by 10 bases, with 13 bases left in between. The CDR3 has 15 residues. In nucleotides, the CDR3 is TGTGCCAGCAGTGAAGCATGGCAGGGAAGATCACCCCTCCACTTT. Amino acids: CASSEAWQGRSPLHF.

The genes are TRBV15 and TRBJ1-5; D not resolved. Germline CDR1 LNHNV, CDR2 YYDKDF (reference sequence). This CDR3 comprises 14 residues. V lost 6 bases, J lost 0 bases, and 9 bases lay in between. The CDR3 here is CATRGTDSNQPQHF. The CDR3 region has the DNA TGTGCCACCAGGGGCACCGATAGCAATCAGCCCCAGCATTTT.

This rearrangement joins TRBV6-5 to TRBJ2-7; D unresolved. The germline V gene has CDR1 MNHEY and CDR2 SVGAGI. This CDR3 contains 11 residues. Trimming shortened V by 5 bases and J by 4 bases, and 6 bases separated the two germline ends. CDR3 loop: CASSRGYEQYF. The CDR3 nucleotides are TGTGCCAGCAGTCGTGGGTACGAGCAGTACTTC.

The gene calls are TRBV2 and TRBJ2-2, with a tentative D call TRBD2 (6 bases). V dropped 7 bases and J dropped 1 base, with 10 bases sitting between them. The CDR3 runs to 14 residues. Germline V gene sequence: CDR1 SNHLY, CDR2 FYNNEI. CDR3 sequence: CASILGGNTGELFF. The CDR3 nucleotides are TGTGCCAGCATATTGGGAGGGAACACCGGGGAGCTGTTTTTT.

The rearrangement links TRBV6-4 to TRBJ2-3; perhaps D is TRBD1 or TRBD2 (5 bases each). Trimming removed 2 bases at V and 0 bases at J, with 12 bases between. The V gene's germline CDR1 is MRHNA and CDR2 SNTAGT. This CDR3 is 16 amino acids long. The CDR3 nucleotides read TGTGCCAGCAGTGACCGAGGGGCCTTCAGCACAGATACGCAGTATTTT. Protein: CASSDRGAFSTDTQYF.

This clone is a singleton in its sample. The chain recombines TRBV30 with TRBJ2-3; D is ambiguous. Trimming stripped 0 bases from V and 6 bases from J, with 10 bases between. Germline loops: CDR1 GTSNPN, CDR2 SVGIG (reference sequence). The CDR3 has 13 amino acids. As DNA, the CDR3 is TGTGCCTGGAGTGTACGAGGTTGGGATACGCAGTATTTT. Translated, it gives CAWSVRGWDTQYF.

The chain combines TRBV13 with TRBJ2-1; 13 positions match TRBD2. The CDR3 is 18 amino acids. Germline V lookup: CDR1 PRHDT, CDR2 FYEKMQ (reference sequence). V shed 2 bases and J 4 bases; nucleotides not matched to a gene: 8. CDR3 DNA sequence: TGTGCCAGCAGCTTATGGGCCGGACTAGCGGGAGTGTACAATGAGCAGTTCTTC. As protein: CASSLWAGLAGVYNEQFF.

The J gene is TRBJ2-7, the V gene TRBV6-4; the match to TRBD2 covers 10 bases. Germline-derived CDR1 and CDR2 are MRHNA and SNTAGT. V dropped 2 bases and J dropped 6; count of bases not matched to a gene: 7. The CDR3 contains 15 residues. The CDR3: CASSDHLAGVREQYF. CDR3 sequence (DNA): TGTGCCAGCAGTGACCACCTAGCGGGAGTACGCGAGCAGTACTTC.

The rearrangement joins TRBV19 to TRBJ2-2; D not certain. Germline loops: CDR1 LNHDA, CDR2 SQIVND (reference sequence). V lost 5 bases to trimming and J lost 1 base, with 5 bases between them. This CDR3 comprises 13 residues. In DNA, the CDR3 is TGTGCCAGTAGTCTCGTGAACACCGGGGAGCTGTTTTTT. This translates into CASSLVNTGELFF.

The chain carries TRBV19 and TRBJ2-5; tentative D call: TRBD1 (6 bases). CDR1 and CDR2 from the germline V gene are LNHDA and SQIVND (reference sequence). Deletions cut 4 bases from V and 7 bases from J, with 22 bases between. This CDR3 has 16 amino acids. The CDR3 is CASSTGTGKGLGTQYF. In DNA, the CDR3 is TGTGCCAGTAGTACGGGAACAGGGAAGGGTCTCGGGACCCAGTACTTC.

The chain has TRBV19 and TRBJ2-7; D uncertain. V lost 10 bases and J lost 0, with 13 bases in between. CDR3 length: 13 amino acids. Per the germline V gene, CDR1 is LNHDA and CDR2 is SQIVND (reference sequence). This CDR3 is CATTQPDSYEQYF. As DNA, the CDR3 is TGTGCCACCACGCAGCCCGACTCCTACGAGCAGTACTTC.